Listed below are T cell receptor beta chains from one sample, sequenced in a study of OX40 agonist ivuxolimab in advanced cancers. TCRdb's table, derived via immunoSEQ multiplex PCR, lists solely in-frame clones and lacks some. The sample holds under 45,000 clones, 80% to 90% seen once. Material: CD4+ or CD8+ T cells sorted from blood, obtained in a trial of the OX40 agonist ivuxolimab. Receptors were obtained from an adult with an advanced solid tumor such as melanoma, head and neck, liver or kidney cancer. Each CDR3 is given with its conserved first and last residue. Each record gives: clone size, J gene, CDR3 length, D gene, V gene, CDR3 DNA, CDR3 protein. A D gene is named only where the DNA matches it firmly. Rows may omit the clone size; those that give it use once, few, many or a size class.

abundance: -
j_gene: TRBJ1-1
len: 14
d_gene: -
v_gene: TRBV7-3
CDR3nt: TGTGCCAGCAGCCTCCTCGGCAGGGACACTGAAGCTTTCTTT
CDR3aa: CASSLLGRDTEAFF

abundance: -
j_gene: TRBJ2-3
len: 17
d_gene: TRBD2
v_gene: TRBV4-3
CDR3nt: TGCGCCAGCAGCCAAGAGGCCAGCGGGATCCCCACAGATACGCAGTATTTT
CDR3aa: CASSQEASGIPTDTQYF

abundance: -
j_gene: TRBJ1-5
len: 17
d_gene: -
v_gene: TRBV10-3
CDR3nt: TGTGCCATCAGTGAGTCTAAGGGGGGCGTAGGGTTTCAGCCCCAGCATTTT
CDR3aa: CAISESKGGVGFQPQHF

abundance: once
j_gene: TRBJ2-1
len: 17
d_gene: TRBD2
v_gene: TRBV29-1
CDR3nt: TGCAGCGTTGTAGGGTTAGCGGGAGGGAGCGGCTACAATGAGCAGTTCTTC
CDR3aa: CSVVGLAGGSGYNEQFF

abundance: medium-sized
j_gene: TRBJ1-1
len: 13
d_gene: TRBD1
v_gene: TRBV7-3
CDR3nt: TGTGCCAGCAGCCCGCAGGGGGACACTGAAGCTTTCTTT
CDR3aa: CASSPQGDTEAFF

abundance: -
j_gene: TRBJ2-5
len: 15
d_gene: -
v_gene: TRBV4-2
CDR3nt: TGTGCCAGCAGCCTCTCTTTGTCTGACCAAGAGACCCAGTACTTC
CDR3aa: CASSLSLSDQETQYF

abundance: once
j_gene: TRBJ1-5
len: 12
d_gene: -
v_gene: TRBV19
CDR3nt: TGTGCCAGTAGCGGGGGGAAGCAGCCCCAGCATTTT
CDR3aa: CASSGGKQPQHF

abundance: -
j_gene: TRBJ1-5
len: 11
d_gene: -
v_gene: TRBV29-1
CDR3nt: TGCAGCGCTGGGGGAAATCAGCCCCAGCATTTT
CDR3aa: CSAGGNQPQHF

abundance: -
j_gene: TRBJ1-3
len: 15
d_gene: -
v_gene: TRBV6-5
CDR3nt: TGTGCCAGCACCCCCGAAGGATTGACCGGAAACACCATATATTTT
CDR3aa: CASTPEGLTGNTIYF

abundance: -
j_gene: TRBJ1-3
len: 17
d_gene: -
v_gene: TRBV21-1
CDR3nt: TGTGCCAGCAGCAAAGGGACAGGGGCTCTCTCTGGAAACACCATATATTTT
CDR3aa: CASSKGTGALSGNTIYF

abundance: few
j_gene: TRBJ2-1
len: 14
d_gene: -
v_gene: TRBV5-6
CDR3nt: TGTGCCAGCAGCTTGCTTAGAACCTACAATGAGCAGTTCTTC
CDR3aa: CASSLLRTYNEQFF

abundance: -
j_gene: TRBJ2-5
len: 16
d_gene: -
v_gene: TRBV9
CDR3nt: TGTGCCAGCAGCGTAGCCAATATGACAATCCAAGAGACCCAGTACTTC
CDR3aa: CASSVANMTIQETQYF

abundance: -
j_gene: TRBJ1-6
len: 15
d_gene: -
v_gene: TRBV6-5
CDR3nt: TGTGCCAGCAGTCCCGAGGGAAACTATAATTCACCCCTCCACTTT
CDR3aa: CASSPEGNYNSPLHF

abundance: -
j_gene: TRBJ1-2
len: 14
d_gene: TRBD1
v_gene: TRBV27
CDR3nt: TGTGCCAGCAGTTTAAGGCAGGGGGCATACGGCTACACCTTC
CDR3aa: CASSLRQGAYGYTF

abundance: -
j_gene: TRBJ2-5
len: 15
d_gene: -
v_gene: TRBV29-1
CDR3nt: TGCAGCGTTGAAAGTTGGGGCAGAGGGCAAGAGACCCAGTACTTC
CDR3aa: CSVESWGRGQETQYF

abundance: -
j_gene: TRBJ2-3
len: 14
d_gene: -
v_gene: TRBV5-6
CDR3nt: TGTGCCAGCAGCTTGGTAGGAGTGGCAGATACGCAGTATTTT
CDR3aa: CASSLVGVADTQYF

abundance: -
j_gene: TRBJ2-3
len: 14
d_gene: TRBD2
v_gene: TRBV2
CDR3nt: TGTGCCATCCCGAGCGGGAGAGGGGCAGATACGCAGTATTTT
CDR3aa: CAIPSGRGADTQYF

abundance: few
j_gene: TRBJ2-5
len: 15
d_gene: -
v_gene: TRBV7-9
CDR3nt: TGTGCCACCACGGGGGAGCTGGAAAAACAAGAGACCCAGTACTTC
CDR3aa: CATTGELEKQETQYF

abundance: -
j_gene: TRBJ1-1
len: 12
d_gene: -
v_gene: TRBV27
CDR3nt: TGTGCCAGCAGTTTAGGGGATTCCGAAGCTTTCTTT
CDR3aa: CASSLGDSEAFF

abundance: -
j_gene: TRBJ2-1
len: 14
d_gene: -
v_gene: TRBV11-3
CDR3nt: TGTGCCAGCAGGCGGGGCACTGGGGGGAATGAGCAGTTCTTC
CDR3aa: CASRRGTGGNEQFF

abundance: -
j_gene: TRBJ2-1
len: 13
d_gene: -
v_gene: TRBV30
CDR3nt: TGTGCCTGGACCCTTGGTCTCTACAATGAGCAGTTCTTC
CDR3aa: CAWTLGLYNEQFF

abundance: -
j_gene: TRBJ1-2
len: 16
d_gene: -
v_gene: TRBV5-1
CDR3nt: TGCGCCAGCAGCTTAGGGTACAGTTCTTATAACTATGGCTACACCTTC
CDR3aa: CASSLGYSSYNYGYTF

abundance: -
j_gene: TRBJ2-1
len: 17
d_gene: -
v_gene: TRBV21-1
CDR3nt: TGTGCCAGCAGCACCTCACAGCCGTCGATGGGGGGCAATGAGCAGTTCTTC
CDR3aa: CASSTSQPSMGGNEQFF

abundance: -
j_gene: TRBJ2-7
len: 14
d_gene: -
v_gene: TRBV11-3
CDR3nt: TGTGCCAGCAGCGATAGGCTAGTGCCAGGCGAGCAGTACTTC
CDR3aa: CASSDRLVPGEQYF

abundance: -
j_gene: TRBJ2-5
len: 15
d_gene: TRBD1
v_gene: TRBV5-1
CDR3nt: TGCGCCAGCAGCTTTCAGGGGGCCCTGGGGGAGACCCAGTACTTC
CDR3aa: CASSFQGALGETQYF